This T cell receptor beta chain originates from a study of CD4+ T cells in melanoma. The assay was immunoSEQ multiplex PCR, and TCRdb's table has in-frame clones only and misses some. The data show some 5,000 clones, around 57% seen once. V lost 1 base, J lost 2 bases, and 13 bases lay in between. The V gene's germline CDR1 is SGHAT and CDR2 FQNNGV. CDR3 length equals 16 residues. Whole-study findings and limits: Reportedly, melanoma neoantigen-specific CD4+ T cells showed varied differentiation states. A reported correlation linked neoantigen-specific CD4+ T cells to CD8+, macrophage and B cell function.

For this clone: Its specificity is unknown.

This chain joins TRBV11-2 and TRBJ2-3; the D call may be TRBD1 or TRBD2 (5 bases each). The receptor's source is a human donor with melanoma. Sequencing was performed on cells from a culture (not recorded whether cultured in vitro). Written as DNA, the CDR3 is TGTGCCAGCAGCTTAGGGGGGACCAGGAACACAGATACGCAGTATTTT. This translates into CASSLGGTRNTDTQYF.